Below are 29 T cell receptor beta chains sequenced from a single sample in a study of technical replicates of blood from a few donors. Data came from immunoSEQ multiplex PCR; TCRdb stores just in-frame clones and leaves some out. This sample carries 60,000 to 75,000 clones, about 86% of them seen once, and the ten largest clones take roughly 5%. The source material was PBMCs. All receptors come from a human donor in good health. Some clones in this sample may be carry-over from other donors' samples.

The CDR3 DNA is TGTGCCAGCAGCCCCCCGCACGGTACCTACGAGCAGTACTTC. This gives the protein CASSPPHGTYEQYF. The rearrangement joins TRBV7-2 to TRBJ2-7; D is unclear. V gave up 5 bases and J gave up 2 bases, with 13 bases separating them. This CDR3 region has 14 residues. CDR1 and CDR2 (germline): SGHTA, FQGNSA.

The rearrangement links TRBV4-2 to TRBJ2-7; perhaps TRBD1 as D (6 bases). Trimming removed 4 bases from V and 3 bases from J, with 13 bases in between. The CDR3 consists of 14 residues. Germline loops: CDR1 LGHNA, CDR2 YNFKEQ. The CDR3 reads CASSLGLDSYEQYF. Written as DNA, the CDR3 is TGTGCCAGCAGCCTAGGACTGGACAGCTACGAGCAGTACTTC.

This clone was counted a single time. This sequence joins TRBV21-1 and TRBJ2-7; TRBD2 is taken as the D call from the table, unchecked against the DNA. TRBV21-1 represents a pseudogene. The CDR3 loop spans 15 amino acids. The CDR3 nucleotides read TGTGCCAGCAGCACATGGGAGGGGGTTTCCTACGAGCAGTACTTC. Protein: CASSTWEGVSYEQYF.

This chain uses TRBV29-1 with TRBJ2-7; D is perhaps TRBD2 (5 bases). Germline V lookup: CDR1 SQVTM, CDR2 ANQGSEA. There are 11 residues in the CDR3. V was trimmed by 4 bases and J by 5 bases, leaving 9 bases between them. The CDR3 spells CSVVVGDEQYF. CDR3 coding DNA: TGCAGCGTTGTAGTGGGAGACGAGCAGTACTTC.

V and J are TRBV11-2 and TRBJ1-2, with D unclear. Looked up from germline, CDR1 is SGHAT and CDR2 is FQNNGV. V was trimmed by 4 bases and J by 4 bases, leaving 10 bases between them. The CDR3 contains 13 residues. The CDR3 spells CASSSSEIYGYTF. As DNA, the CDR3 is TGTGCCAGCAGCTCATCGGAGATCTATGGCTACACCTTC.

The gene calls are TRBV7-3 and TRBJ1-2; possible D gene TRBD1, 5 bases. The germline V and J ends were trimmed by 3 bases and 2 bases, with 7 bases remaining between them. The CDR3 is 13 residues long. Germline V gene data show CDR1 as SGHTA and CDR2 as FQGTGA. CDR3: CASSLGRNYGYTF. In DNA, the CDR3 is TGTGCCAGCAGCTTGGGGCGGAACTATGGCTACACCTTC.

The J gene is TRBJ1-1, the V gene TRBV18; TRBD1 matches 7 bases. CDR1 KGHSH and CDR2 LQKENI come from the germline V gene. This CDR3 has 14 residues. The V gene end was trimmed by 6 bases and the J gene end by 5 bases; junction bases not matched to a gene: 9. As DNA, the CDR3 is TGTGCCAGCTCCCTTCGACAGGGATGGACTGAAGCTTTCTTT. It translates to CASSLRQGWTEAFF.

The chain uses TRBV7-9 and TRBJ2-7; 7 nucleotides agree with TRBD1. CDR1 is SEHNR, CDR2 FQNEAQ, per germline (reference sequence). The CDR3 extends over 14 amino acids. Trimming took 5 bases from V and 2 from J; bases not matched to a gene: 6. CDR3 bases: TGTGCCAGCAGCCTCGGACAGGCCACCTACGAGCAGTACTTC. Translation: CASSLGQATYEQYF.

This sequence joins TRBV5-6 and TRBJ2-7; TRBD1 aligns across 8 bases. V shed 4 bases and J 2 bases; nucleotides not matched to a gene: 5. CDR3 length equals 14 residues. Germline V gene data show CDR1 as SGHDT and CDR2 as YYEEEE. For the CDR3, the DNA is TGTGCCAGCAGCCCGTGGACAGGGACCTACGAGCAGTACTTC. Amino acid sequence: CASSPWTGTYEQYF.

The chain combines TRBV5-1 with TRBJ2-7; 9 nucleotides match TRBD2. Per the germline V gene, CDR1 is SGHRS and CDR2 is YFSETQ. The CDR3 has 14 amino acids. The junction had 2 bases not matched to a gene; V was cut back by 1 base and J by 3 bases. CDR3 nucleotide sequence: TGCGCCAGCAGCTTGTCTAGCGGGGTCTACGAGCAGTACTTC. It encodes CASSLSSGVYEQYF.

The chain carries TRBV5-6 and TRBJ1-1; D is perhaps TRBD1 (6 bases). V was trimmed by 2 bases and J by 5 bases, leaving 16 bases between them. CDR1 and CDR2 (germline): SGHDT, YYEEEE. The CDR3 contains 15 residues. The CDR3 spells CASSFASQGSTEAFF. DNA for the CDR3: TGTGCCAGCAGCTTCGCAAGCCAGGGGAGTACTGAAGCTTTCTTT. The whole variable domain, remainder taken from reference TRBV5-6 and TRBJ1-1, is DAGVTQSPTHLIKTRGQQVTLRCSPKSGHDTVSWYQQALGQGPQFIFQYYEEEERQRGNFPDRFSGHQFPNYSSELNVNALLLGDSALYLCASSFASQGSTEAFFGQGTRLTVV.

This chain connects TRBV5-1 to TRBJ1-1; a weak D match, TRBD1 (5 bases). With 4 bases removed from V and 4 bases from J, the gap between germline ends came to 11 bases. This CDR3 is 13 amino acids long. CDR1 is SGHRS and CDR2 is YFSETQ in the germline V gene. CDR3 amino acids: CASSTRTSTEAFF. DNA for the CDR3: TGCGCCAGCAGCACCCGGACATCCACTGAAGCTTTCTTT.

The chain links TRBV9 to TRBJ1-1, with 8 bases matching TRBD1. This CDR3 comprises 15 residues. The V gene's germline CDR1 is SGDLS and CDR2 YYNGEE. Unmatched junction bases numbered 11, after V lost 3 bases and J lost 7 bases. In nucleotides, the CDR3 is TGTGCCAGCAGCGGCCTAGGACAGGGAAAGGGTGAAGCTTTCTTT. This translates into CASSGLGQGKGEAFF.

CDR3 nucleotides: TGTGCCATCAAAAGGGAGGATAATTCACCCCTCCACTTT. Translated, it gives CAIKREDNSPLHF. The chain couples TRBV10-3 to TRBJ1-6; D is uncertain. The germline gives CDR1 ENHRY, CDR2 SYGVKD. V gave up 7 bases and J gave up 5 bases, with 9 bases separating them. This CDR3 spans 13 amino acids.

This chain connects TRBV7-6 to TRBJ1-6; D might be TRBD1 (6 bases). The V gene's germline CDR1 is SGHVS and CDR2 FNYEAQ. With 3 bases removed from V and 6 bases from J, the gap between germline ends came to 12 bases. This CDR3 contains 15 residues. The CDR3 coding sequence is TGTGCCAGCAGCTTGGGGGCGATTGGTAATTCACCCCTCCACTTT. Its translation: CASSLGAIGNSPLHF.

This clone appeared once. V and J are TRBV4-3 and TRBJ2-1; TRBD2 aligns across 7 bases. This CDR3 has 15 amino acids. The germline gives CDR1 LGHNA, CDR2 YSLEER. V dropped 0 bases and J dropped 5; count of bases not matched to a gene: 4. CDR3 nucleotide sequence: TGCGCCAGCAGCCAAGATCGCGGGAGCGACAATGAGCAGTTCTTC. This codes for CASSQDRGSDNEQFF.

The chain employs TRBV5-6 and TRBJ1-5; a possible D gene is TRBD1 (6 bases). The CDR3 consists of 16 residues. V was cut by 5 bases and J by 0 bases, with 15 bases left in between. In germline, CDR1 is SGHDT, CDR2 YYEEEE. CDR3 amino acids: CASRKGGVYSNQPQHF. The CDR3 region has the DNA TGTGCCAGCAGGAAGGGGGGGGTTTATAGCAATCAGCCCCAGCATTTT. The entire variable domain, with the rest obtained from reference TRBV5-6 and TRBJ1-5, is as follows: DAGVTQSPTHLIKTRGQQVTLRCSPKSGHDTVSWYQQALGQGPQFIFQYYEEEERQRGNFPDRFSGHQFPNYSSELNVNALLLGDSALYLCASRKGGVYSNQPQHFGDGTRLSIL.

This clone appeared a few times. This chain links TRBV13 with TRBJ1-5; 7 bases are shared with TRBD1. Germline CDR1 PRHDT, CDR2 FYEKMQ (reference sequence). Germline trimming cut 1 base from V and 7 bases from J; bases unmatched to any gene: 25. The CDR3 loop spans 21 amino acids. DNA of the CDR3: TGTGCCAGCAGCTTAGACAGTTCAACAGTGCCCACGACAGGGTATCGCCAGCCCCAGCATTTT. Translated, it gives CASSLDSSTVPTTGYRQPQHF.

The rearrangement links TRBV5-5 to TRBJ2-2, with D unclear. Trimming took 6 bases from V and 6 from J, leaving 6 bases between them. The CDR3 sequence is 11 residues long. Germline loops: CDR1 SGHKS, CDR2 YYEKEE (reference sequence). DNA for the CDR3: TGTGCCAGCATCGGGTCCGGGGAGCTGTTTTTT. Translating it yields CASIGSGELFF.

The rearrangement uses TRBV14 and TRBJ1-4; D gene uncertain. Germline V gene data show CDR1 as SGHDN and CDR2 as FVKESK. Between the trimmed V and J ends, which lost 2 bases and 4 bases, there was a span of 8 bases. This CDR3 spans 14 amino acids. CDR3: CASSQLGVNEKLFF. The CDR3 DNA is TGTGCCAGCAGCCAACTAGGAGTTAATGAAAAACTGTTTTTT.

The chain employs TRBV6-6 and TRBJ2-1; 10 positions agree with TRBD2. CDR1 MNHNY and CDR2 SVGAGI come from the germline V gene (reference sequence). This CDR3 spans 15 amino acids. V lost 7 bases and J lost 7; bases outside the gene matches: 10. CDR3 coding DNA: TGTGCCAGCACCCAACGGGGGGGACTAGCGAATGAGCAGTTCTTC. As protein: CASTQRGGLANEQFF.

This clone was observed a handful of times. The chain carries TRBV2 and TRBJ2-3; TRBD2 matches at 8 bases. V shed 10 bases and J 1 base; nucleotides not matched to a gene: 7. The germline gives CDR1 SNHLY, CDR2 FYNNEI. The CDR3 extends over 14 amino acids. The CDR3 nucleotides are TGTGCCAAAACAGGTAGCGGGGGCACAGATACGCAGTATTTT. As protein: CAKTGSGGTDTQYF.

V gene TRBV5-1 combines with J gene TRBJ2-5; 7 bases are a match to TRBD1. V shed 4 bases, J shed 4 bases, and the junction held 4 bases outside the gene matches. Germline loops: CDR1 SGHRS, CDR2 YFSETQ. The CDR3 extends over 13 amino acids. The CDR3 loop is CASSPQGVETQYF. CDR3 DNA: TGCGCCAGCAGCCCCCAGGGGGTAGAGACCCAGTACTTC. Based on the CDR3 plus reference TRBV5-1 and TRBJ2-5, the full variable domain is KAGVTQTPRYLIKTRGQQVTLSCSPISGHRSVSWYQQTPGQGLQFLFEYFSETQRNKGNFPGRFSGRQFSNSRSEMNVSTLELGDSALYLCASSPQGVETQYFGPGTRLLVL.

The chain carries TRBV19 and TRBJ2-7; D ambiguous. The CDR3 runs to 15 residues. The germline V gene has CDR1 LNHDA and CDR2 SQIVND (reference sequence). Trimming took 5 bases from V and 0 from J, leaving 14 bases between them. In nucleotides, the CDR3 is TGTGCCAGTAGTCATACTGTCGCCCCCTCCTACGAGCAGTACTTC. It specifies CASSHTVAPSYEQYF.

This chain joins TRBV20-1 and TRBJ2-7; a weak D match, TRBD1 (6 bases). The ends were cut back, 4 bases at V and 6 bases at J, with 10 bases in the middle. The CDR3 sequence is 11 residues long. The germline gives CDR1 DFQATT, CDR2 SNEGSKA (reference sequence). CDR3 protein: CSATTDSEQYF. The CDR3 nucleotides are TGCAGTGCTACGACGGACAGCGAGCAGTACTTC.

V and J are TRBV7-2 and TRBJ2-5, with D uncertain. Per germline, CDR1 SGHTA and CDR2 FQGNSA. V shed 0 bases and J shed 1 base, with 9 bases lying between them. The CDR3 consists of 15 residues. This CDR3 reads CASSLARDFQETQYF. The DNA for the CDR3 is TGTGCCAGCAGCTTAGCGCGAGACTTCCAAGAGACCCAGTACTTC.

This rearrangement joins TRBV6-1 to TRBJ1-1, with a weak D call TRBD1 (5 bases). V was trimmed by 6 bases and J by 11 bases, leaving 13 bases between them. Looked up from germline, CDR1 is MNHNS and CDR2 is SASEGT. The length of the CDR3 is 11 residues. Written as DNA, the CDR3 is TGTGCCAGCAGAGGAGGGGTGCATGCTTTCTTT. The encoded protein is CASRGGVHAFF.

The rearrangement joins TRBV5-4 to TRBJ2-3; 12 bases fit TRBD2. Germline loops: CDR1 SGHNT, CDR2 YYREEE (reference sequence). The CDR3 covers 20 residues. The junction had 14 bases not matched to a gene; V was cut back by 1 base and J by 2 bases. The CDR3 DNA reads TGTGCCAGCAGCTTGTTAGGCGGGGCTAGCGGGGGGGGGCCCACAGATACGCAGTATTTT. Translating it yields CASSLLGGASGGGPTDTQYF.

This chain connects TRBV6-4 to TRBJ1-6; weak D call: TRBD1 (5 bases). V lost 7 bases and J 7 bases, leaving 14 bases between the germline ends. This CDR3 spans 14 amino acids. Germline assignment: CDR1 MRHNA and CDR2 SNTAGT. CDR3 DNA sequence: TGTGCCAGCAAGGGCCAGGGTGAGAATTCACCCCTCCACTTT. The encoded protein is CASKGQGENSPLHF.